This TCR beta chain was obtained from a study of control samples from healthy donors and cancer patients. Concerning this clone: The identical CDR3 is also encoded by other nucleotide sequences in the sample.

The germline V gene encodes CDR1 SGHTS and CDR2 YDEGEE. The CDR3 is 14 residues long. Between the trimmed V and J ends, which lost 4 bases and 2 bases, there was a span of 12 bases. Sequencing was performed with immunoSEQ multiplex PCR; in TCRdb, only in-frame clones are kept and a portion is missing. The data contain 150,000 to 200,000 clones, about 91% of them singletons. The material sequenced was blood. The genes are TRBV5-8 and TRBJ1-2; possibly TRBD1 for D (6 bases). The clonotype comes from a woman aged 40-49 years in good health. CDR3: CASSPDSLNYGYTF. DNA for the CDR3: TGTGCCAGCAGCCCGGACAGTCTAAACTATGGCTACACCTTC.